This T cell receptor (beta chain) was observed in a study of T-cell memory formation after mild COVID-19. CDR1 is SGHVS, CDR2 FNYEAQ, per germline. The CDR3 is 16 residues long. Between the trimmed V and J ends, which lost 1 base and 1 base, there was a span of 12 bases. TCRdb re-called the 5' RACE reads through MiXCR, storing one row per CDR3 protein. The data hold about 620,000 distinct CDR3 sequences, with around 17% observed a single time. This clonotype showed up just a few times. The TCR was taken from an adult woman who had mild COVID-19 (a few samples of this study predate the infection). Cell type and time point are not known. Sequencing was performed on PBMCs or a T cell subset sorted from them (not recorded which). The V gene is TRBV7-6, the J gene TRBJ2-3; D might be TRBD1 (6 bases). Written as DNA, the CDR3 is TGTGCCAGCAGCTTAGGTCCGACAGGTGGCACAGATACGCAGTATTTT. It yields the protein CASSLGPTGGTDTQYF.